These 14 T cell receptor beta chains came from one sample sequenced in a study of blood T cells in healthy people across ages. Next came a second PCR, run for about 7 to 12 cycles, which used a sample-barcoded 5' primer along with a J-beta primer mix. In TCRdb, the 5' RACE reads were re-called with MiXCR into one record per CDR3 protein. The sample consists of roughly 410,000 distinct CDR3 sequences, roughly half of them appearing once. Sequenced material: blood. These receptors originate from a man between 60 and 75 years old in good health.

This clonotype was counted many times. This rearrangement joins TRBV20-1 to TRBJ2-3; 7 nucleotides align to TRBD2. The CDR3 runs to 13 residues. Germline CDR1 and CDR2: DFQATT and SNEGSKA (reference sequence). V lost 6 bases, J lost 6 bases, and 9 bases stayed unmatched. CDR3 DNA: TGCAGTGCCCCTGGCGGGAGCGCCGATACGCAGTATTTT. Residues: CSAPGGSADTQYF.

This clonotype was found a few times. This chain connects TRBV7-6 to TRBJ2-3; D is perhaps TRBD2 (6 bases). The CDR3 totals 16 residues. In germline, CDR1 is SGHVS, CDR2 FNYEAQ. V lost 3 bases and J 4 bases, leaving 17 bases between the germline ends. CDR3 region: CASSLAPGLTPDTQYF. The CDR3, as DNA: TGTGCCAGCAGCTTGGCACCGGGACTCACCCCAGATACGCAGTATTTT.

This rearrangement joins TRBV19 to TRBJ2-3; D is uncertain. Trimming removed 9 bases at V and 4 bases at J, with 14 bases between. CDR1 and CDR2 (germline): LNHDA, SQIVND (reference sequence). This CDR3 is 13 amino acids long. The CDR3 here is CASGSGVSDTQYF. The CDR3 DNA is TGTGCCAGCGGGTCGGGCGTATCAGATACGCAGTATTTT.

This clonotype was seen a handful of times. The CDR3 protein is CASLTGASEYNEQFF. As DNA, the CDR3 is TGTGCCAGTTTAACTGGGGCTAGCGAGTACAATGAGCAGTTCTTC. The V call is TRBV28, the J call TRBJ2-1; tentative D call: TRBD2 (6 bases). The V end was cut by 9 bases, the J end by 4 bases, with 19 bases between. CDR3 size: 15 residues. Germline CDR1 and CDR2: MDHEN and SYDVKM.

The V and J genes are TRBV5-6 and TRBJ2-6; D gene ambiguous. Germline V gene data show CDR1 as SGHDT and CDR2 as YYEEEE. The CDR3 length is 13 residues. Trimming pared 1 base from V and 4 bases from J, leaving 3 bases between. CDR3 coding DNA: TGTGCCAGCAGCTTGTGGGGGGCCAACGTCCTGACTTTC. Amino acid sequence: CASSLWGANVLTF.

This clonotype came up once. The chain uses TRBV30 and TRBJ2-1, with D possibly being TRBD1 (5 bases). The CDR3 covers 15 residues. Per germline, CDR1 GTSNPN and CDR2 SVGIG (reference sequence). CDR3 loop: CASRGVVGRYNEQFF. Written as DNA, the CDR3 is TGTGCTTCAAGGGGCGTGGTTGGAAGGTACAATGAGCAGTTCTTC.

CDR3: CASSLAPRGPYEQYF. The CDR3 DNA sequence: TGTGCCAGCAGCTTAGCGCCGCGGGGCCCCTACGAGCAGTACTTC. The chain recombines TRBV7-2 with TRBJ2-7; D perhaps matches TRBD2 (6 bases). The CDR3 spans 15 residues. CDR1 and CDR2 (germline): SGHTA, FQGNSA. The germline V and J ends were trimmed by 0 bases and 2 bases, with 11 bases remaining between them.

This rearrangement joins TRBV25-1 to TRBJ2-1; no firm D call. Germline CDR1 MGHDK, CDR2 SYGVNS. The CDR3 totals 12 residues. V was clipped by 5 bases and J by 2 bases, with 4 bases between them. The CDR3 sequence is CASSRAYNEQFF. The CDR3, as DNA: TGTGCCAGCAGTCGTGCCTACAATGAGCAGTTCTTC. Combining the CDR3 with reference TRBV25-1 and TRBJ2-1 gives the whole variable domain EADIYQTPRYLVIGTGKKITLECSQTMGHDKMYWYQQDPGMELHLIHYSYGVNSTEKGDLSSESTVSRIRTEHFPLTLESARPSHTSQYLCASSRAYNEQFFGPGTRLTVL.

This clonotype has just a few counts. The genes are TRBV20-1 and TRBJ2-7; 11 positions match TRBD2. The CDR3 is 16 amino acids. V shed 3 bases, J shed 4 bases, and the junction held 11 bases outside the gene matches. CDR1 is DFQATT and CDR2 is SNEGSKA in the germline V gene (reference sequence). CDR3 residues: CSASQASGGLGYEQYF. The DNA of the CDR3 is TGCAGTGCTAGTCAGGCTAGCGGGGGGCTGGGGTACGAGCAGTACTTC.

J is TRBJ2-7 and V is TRBV6-2 or TRBV6-3; D may be TRBD2 (6 bases). Germline V gene sequence: CDR1 MNHEY, CDR2 SVGEGT. This CDR3 region has 15 residues. V gave up 7 bases and J gave up 3 bases, with 19 bases separating them. In DNA, the CDR3 is TGTGCCAGCACCAAAGGGGTTTATAGCGGCTACGAGCAGTACTTC. It specifies CASTKGVYSGYEQYF.

As concerns this clonotype: Sequence at one end of the junction differs from germline and may be a read error. The chain uses TRBV12-3 or TRBV12-4 and TRBJ1-2; TRBD1 matches 8 bases. The CDR3 totals 15 residues. CDR3: CASTPRTGINHGYTF. CDR3 sequence (DNA): TGTGCCAGCACCCCCAGGACAGGGATTAACCATGGCTACACCTTC.

This sequence joins TRBV6-5 and TRBJ1-2, with 10 bases lining up with TRBD1. V was pared by 6 bases and J by 5 bases, with 9 bases of the junction left unmatched. This CDR3 comprises 15 residues. Germline CDR1 reads MNHEY; CDR2 reads SVGAGI. CDR3 sequence reads: CASSSGTGVRYGYTF. CDR3 DNA: TGTGCCAGCAGCAGCGGGACAGGGGTGAGATATGGCTACACCTTC.

This clonotype showed up just a few times. The rearrangement links TRBV27 to TRBJ2-4, with a weak D call TRBD1 (6 bases). Judging by the DNA end, TRBJ2-5 fits better; the J call may be wrong. Germline V lookup: CDR1 MNHEY, CDR2 SMNVEV (reference sequence). The CDR3 runs to 17 residues. The CDR3 loop reads CASTPRASGAARGTQYF. CDR3 sequence (DNA): TGTGCCAGCACTCCCCGGGCGTCAGGGGCAGCCAGGGGGACCCAGTACTTC.

The chain combines TRBV25-1 with TRBJ2-7, with D possibly being TRBD1 or TRBD2 (6 bases each). Looked up from germline, CDR1 is MGHDK and CDR2 is SYGVNS. The V end lost 3 bases, the J end lost 7 bases, and 25 bases lay between the germline ends. CDR3 size: 17 residues. The CDR3 nucleotides read TGTGCCAGCAGTGATGATAGAGGAGGGGGGTATTACAATGAGCAGTACTTC. This codes for CASSDDRGGGYYNEQYF.